This entry describes one T cell receptor beta chain. Its antigen is unidentified. This sample was taken from a study of T-cell memory formation after mild COVID-19. Each CDR3 protein gets one entry after TCRdb re-called the 5' RACE reads with MiXCR. Here the sample spans 300,000 to 400,000 distinct CDR3 sequences, under 15% being singletons. Broader study findings: The study detected some responding clones in pre-infection memory, suggesting cross-reactive memory joined. Later expanders leaned CD4+, whereas clones that contracted between day 15 and 85 were balanced CD4/CD8. Among clones peaking at day 37 in the second wave, SARS-CoV-2 specificity remained unconfirmed. Mostly located in CM and EM were contracting CD4+ clones, with contracting CD8+ clones located in EMRA.

With 0 bases clipped from V and 7 bases from J, the junction kept 9 bases outside the gene matches. Germline V gene lookup returns CDR1 LGHDT and CDR2 YNNKEL (reference sequence). The length of the CDR3 is 16 residues. This chain links TRBV3-1 with TRBJ2-3; 8 nucleotides agree with TRBD2. Sequencing was performed on PBMCs or a T cell subset sorted from them (not recorded which). The TCR comes from a man younger than 30 who had mild COVID-19 (a few samples of this study predate the infection). Cell type and time point are not known. DNA of the CDR3: TGTGCCAGCAGCCAAGATCCCGGGGGGGCCCGCAATACGCAGTATTTT. This codes for CASSQDPGGARNTQYF.